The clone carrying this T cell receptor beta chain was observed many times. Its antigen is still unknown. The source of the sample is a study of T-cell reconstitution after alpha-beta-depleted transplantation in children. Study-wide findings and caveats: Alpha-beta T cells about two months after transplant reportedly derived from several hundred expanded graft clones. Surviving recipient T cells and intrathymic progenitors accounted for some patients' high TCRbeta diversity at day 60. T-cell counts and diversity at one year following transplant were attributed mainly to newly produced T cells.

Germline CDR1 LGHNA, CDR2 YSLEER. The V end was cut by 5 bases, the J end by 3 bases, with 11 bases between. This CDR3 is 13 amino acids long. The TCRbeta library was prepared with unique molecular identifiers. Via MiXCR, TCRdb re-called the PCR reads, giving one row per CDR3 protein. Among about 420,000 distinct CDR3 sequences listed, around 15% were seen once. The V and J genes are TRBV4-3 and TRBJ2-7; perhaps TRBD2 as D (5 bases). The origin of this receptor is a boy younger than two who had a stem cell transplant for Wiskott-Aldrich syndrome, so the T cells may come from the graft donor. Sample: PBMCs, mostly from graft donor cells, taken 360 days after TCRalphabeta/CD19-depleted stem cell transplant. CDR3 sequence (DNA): TGCGCCAGCAGCTCCGGACTCCACTACGAGCAGTACTTC. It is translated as CASSSGLHYEQYF.